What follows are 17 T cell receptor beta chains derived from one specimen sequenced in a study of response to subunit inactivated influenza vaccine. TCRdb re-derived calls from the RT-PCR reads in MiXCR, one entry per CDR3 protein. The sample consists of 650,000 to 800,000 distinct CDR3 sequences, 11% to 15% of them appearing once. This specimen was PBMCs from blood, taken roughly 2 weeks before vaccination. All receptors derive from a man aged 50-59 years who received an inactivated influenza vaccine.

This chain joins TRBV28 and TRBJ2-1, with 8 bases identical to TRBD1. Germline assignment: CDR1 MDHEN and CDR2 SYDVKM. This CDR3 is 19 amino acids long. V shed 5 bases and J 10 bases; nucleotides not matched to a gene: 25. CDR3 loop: CASSGSGTGRSQKPWEQFF. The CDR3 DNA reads TGTGCCAGCAGTGGATCCGGGACAGGAAGGTCCCAAAAACCATGGGAGCAGTTCTTC.

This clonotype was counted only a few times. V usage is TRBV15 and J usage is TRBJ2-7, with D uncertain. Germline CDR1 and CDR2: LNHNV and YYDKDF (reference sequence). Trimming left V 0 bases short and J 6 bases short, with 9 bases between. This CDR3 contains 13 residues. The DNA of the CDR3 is TGTGCCACCAGCAGAGATTCGATGGGCGAGCAGTACTTC. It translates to CATSRDSMGEQYF.

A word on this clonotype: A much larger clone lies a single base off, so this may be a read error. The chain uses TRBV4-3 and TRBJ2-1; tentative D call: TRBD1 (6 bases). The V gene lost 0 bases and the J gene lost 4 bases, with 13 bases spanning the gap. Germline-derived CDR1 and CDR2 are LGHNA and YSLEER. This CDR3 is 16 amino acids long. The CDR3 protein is CASSQEAGDKYNEQFF. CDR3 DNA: TGCGCCAGCAGCCAAGAGGCAGGGGACAAGTACAATGAGCAGTTCTTC.

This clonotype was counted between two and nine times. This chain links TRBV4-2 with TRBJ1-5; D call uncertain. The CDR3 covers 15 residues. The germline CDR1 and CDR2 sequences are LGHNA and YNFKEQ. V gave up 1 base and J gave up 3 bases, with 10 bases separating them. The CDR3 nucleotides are TGTGCCAGCAGCCAAGCCCCCGGGAACAATCAGCCCCAGCATTTT. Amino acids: CASSQAPGNNQPQHF.

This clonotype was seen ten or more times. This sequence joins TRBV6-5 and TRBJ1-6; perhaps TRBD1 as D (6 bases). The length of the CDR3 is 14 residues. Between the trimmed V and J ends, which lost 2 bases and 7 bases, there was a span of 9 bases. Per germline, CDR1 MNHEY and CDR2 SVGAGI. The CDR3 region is CASSYRQANSPLHF. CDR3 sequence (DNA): TGTGCCAGCAGTTACCGACAGGCAAATTCACCCCTCCACTTT.

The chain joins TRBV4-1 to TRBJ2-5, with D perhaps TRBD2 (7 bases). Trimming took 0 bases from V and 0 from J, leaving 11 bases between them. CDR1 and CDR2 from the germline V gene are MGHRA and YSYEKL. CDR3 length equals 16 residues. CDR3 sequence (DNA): TGCGCCAGCAGCCAAGATCGCGGGGGCCACCAAGAGACCCAGTACTTC. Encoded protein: CASSQDRGGHQETQYF.

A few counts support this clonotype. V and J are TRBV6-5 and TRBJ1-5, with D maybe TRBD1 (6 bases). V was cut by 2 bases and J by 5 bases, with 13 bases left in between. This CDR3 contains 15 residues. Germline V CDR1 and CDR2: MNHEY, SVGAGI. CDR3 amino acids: CASSYPHRDDQPQHF. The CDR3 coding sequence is TGTGCCAGCAGTTACCCCCACAGGGATGATCAGCCCCAGCATTTT.

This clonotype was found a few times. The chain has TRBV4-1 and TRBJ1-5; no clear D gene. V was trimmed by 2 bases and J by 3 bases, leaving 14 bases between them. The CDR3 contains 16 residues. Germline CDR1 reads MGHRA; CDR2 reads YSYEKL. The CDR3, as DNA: TGCGCCAGCAGCCAATTGGATCGACTGGCCAATCAGCCCCAGCATTTT. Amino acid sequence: CASSQLDRLANQPQHF.

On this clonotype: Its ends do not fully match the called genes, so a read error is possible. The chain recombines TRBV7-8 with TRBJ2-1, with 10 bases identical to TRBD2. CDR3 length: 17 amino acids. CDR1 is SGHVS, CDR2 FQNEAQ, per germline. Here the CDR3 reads CASSPRLAGHDYNEHFF. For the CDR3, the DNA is TGTGCCAGCAGTCCCCGACTAGCGGGCCATGACTACAATGAGCACTTCTTC.

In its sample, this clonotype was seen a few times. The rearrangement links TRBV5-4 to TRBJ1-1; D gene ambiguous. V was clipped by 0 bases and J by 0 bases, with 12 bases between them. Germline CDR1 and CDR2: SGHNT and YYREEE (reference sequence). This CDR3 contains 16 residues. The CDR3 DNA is TGTGCCAGCAGCTTGGTCGTCGGCAGAATGAACACTGAAGCTTTCTTT. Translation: CASSLVVGRMNTEAFF.

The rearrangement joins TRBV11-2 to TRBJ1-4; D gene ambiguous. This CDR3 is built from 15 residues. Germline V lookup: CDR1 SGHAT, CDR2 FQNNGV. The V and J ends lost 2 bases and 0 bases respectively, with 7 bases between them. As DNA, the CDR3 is TGTGCCAGCAGCTTATGGTTGGCAACTAATGAAAAACTGTTTTTT. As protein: CASSLWLATNEKLFF.

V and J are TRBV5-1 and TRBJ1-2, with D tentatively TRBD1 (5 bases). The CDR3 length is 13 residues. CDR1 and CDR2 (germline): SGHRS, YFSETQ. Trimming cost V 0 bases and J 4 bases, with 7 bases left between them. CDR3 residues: CASSLEGTYGYTF. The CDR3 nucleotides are TGCGCCAGCAGCTTGGAGGGGACCTATGGCTACACCTTC.

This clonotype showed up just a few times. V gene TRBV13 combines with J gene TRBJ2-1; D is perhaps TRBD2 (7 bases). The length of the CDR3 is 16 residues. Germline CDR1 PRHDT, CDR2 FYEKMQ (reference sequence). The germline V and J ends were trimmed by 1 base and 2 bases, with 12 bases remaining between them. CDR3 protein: CASSLVGGGPYNEQFF. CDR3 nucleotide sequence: TGTGCCAGCAGCTTAGTTGGCGGGGGCCCCTACAATGAGCAGTTCTTC.

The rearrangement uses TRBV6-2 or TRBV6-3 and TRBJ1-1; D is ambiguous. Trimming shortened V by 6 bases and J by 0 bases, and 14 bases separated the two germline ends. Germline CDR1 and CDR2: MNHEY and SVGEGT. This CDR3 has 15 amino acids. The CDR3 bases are TGTGCCAGCAGACAACGGGAACAGATGAACACTGAAGCTTTCTTT. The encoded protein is CASRQREQMNTEAFF.

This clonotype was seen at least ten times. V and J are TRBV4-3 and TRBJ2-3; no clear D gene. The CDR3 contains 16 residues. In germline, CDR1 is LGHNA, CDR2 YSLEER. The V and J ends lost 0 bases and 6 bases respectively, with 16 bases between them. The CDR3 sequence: CASSQEPSLLVDTQYF. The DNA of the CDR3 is TGCGCCAGCAGCCAAGAACCTTCGCTCCTGGTGGATACGCAGTATTTT.

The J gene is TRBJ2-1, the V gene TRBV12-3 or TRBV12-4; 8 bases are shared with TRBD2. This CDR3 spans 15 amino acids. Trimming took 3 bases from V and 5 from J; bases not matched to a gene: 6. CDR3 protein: CASSFLTSANNEQFF. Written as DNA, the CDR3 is TGTGCCAGCAGTTTTTTGACTAGCGCAAACAATGAGCAGTTCTTC.

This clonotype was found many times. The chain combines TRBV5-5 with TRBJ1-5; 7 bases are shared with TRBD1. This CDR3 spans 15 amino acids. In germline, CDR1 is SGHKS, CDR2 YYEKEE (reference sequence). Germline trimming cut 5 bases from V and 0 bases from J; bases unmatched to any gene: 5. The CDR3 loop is CASSPGQTSNQPQHF. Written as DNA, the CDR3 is TGTGCCAGCAGTCCGGGACAGACTAGCAATCAGCCCCAGCATTTT.